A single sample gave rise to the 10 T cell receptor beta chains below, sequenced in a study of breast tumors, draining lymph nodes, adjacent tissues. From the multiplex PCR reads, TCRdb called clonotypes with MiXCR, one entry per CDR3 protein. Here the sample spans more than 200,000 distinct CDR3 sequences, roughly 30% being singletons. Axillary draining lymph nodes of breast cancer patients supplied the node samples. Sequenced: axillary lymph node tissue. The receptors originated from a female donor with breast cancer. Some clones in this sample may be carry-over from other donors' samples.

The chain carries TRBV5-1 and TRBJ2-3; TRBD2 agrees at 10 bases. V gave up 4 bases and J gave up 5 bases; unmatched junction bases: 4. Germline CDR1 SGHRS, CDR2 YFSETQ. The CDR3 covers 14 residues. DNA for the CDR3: TGCGCCAGCAGCGTTGGGACTAGCGTAGATACGCAGTATTTT. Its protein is CASSVGTSVDTQYF.

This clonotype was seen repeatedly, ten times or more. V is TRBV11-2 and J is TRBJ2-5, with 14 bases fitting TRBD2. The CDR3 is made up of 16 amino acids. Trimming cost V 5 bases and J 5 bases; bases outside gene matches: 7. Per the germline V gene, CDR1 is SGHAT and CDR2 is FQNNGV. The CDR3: CASSPRLAGGVETQYF. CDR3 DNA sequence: TGTGCCAGCAGCCCACGACTAGCGGGAGGGGTTGAGACCCAGTACTTC.

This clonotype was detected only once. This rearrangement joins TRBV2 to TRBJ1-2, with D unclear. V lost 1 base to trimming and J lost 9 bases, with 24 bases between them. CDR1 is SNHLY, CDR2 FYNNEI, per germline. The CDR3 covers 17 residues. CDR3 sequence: CASSEVSLRIANYSYTF. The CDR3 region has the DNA TGTGCCAGCAGTGAAGTCAGCCTCCGGATAGCTAACTACAGCTACACCTTC.

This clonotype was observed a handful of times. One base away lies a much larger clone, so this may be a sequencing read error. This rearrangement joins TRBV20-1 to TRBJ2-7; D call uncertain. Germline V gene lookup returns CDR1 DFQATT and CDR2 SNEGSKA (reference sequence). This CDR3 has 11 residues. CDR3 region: CSAETGYEQSF. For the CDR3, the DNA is TGCAGTGCGGAAACTGGCTACGAGCAGTCCTTC.

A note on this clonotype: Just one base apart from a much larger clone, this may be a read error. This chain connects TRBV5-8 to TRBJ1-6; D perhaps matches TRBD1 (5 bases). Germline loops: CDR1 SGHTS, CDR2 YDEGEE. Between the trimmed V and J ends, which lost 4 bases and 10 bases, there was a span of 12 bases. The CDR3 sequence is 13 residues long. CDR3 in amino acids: CASSPGYASPLHF. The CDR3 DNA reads TGTGCCAGCAGCCCAGGGTACGCATCACCCCTCCACTTT.

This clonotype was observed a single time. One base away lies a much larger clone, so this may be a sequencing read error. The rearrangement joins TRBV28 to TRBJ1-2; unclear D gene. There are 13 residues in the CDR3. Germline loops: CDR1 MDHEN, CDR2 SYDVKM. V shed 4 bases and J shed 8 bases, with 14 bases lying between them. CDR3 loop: CASSSGELPGYTF. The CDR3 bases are TGTGCCAGCAGTTCCGGGGAATTGCCAGGCTACACCTTC.

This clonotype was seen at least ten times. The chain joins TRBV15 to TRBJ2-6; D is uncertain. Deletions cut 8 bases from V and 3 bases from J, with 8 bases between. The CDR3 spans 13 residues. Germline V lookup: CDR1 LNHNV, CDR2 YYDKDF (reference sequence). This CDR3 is CATLNLGANVLTF. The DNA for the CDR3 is TGTGCCACCTTGAACCTTGGGGCCAACGTCCTGACTTTC. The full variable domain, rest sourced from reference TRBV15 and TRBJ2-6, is DAMVIQNPRYQVTQFGKPVTLSCSQTLNHNVMYWYQQKSSQAPKLLFHYYDKDFNNEADTPDNFQSRRPNTSFCFLDIRSPGLGDTAMYLCATLNLGANVLTFGAGSRLTVL.

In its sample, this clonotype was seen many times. As DNA, the CDR3 is TGTGCCAGCTCCTCAGGGGTCTCCTACGAGCAGTACTTC. Its protein is CASSSGVSYEQYF. The chain uses TRBV2 and TRBJ2-7; D is perhaps TRBD1 (6 bases). This CDR3 comprises 13 residues. Deletions cut 8 bases from V and 0 bases from J, with 11 bases between. Germline V gene lookup returns CDR1 SNHLY and CDR2 FYNNEI.

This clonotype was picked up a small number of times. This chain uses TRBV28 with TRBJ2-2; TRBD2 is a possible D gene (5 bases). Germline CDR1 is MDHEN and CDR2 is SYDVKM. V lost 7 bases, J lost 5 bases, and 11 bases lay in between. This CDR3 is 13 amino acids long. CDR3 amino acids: CASNLRGTGELFF. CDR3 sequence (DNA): TGTGCCAGCAACCTACGGGGAACCGGGGAGCTGTTTTTT.

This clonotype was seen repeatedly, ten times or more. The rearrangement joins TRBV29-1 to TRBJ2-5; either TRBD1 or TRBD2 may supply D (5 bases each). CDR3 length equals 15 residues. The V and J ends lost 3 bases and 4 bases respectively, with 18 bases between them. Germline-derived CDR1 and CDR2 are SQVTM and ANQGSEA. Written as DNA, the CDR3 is TGCAGCGTTGACTATTGGGGGATGATGCGAGAGACCCAGTACTTC. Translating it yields CSVDYWGMMRETQYF.